This TCR beta chain was recorded in a study of T-cell reconstitution after alpha-beta-depleted transplantation in children. Using unique molecular identifiers, the investigators prepared the TCRbeta library. Each CDR3 protein is one row after TCRdb ran MiXCR on the PCR reads. The sample consists of about 410,000 distinct CDR3 sequences, about 20% of them appearing once. After removal of 4 bases from V and 3 bases from J, the junction contained 4 bases not matched to a gene. This CDR3 contains 15 residues. CDR1 and CDR2 from the germline V gene are LNHNV and YYDKDF (reference sequence). This receptor was taken from a human donor who donated a stem cell graft to a child with acute myeloid leukemia. J is TRBJ2-4 and V is TRBV15; TRBD1 matches 9 bases. The sample here was PBMCs from the stem cell graft donor, taken from the stem cell graft. CDR3 sequence: CATSTRTGVKNIQYF. The CDR3 DNA follows: TGTGCCACCAGCACAAGGACAGGGGTCAAAAACATTCAGTACTTC. The full variable domain, completed using reference TRBV15 and TRBJ2-4, is DAMVIQNPRYQVTQFGKPVTLSCSQTLNHNVMYWYQQKSSQAPKLLFHYYDKDFNNEADTPDNFQSRRPNTSFCFLDIRSPGLGDTAMYLCATSTRTGVKNIQYFGAGTRLSVL.